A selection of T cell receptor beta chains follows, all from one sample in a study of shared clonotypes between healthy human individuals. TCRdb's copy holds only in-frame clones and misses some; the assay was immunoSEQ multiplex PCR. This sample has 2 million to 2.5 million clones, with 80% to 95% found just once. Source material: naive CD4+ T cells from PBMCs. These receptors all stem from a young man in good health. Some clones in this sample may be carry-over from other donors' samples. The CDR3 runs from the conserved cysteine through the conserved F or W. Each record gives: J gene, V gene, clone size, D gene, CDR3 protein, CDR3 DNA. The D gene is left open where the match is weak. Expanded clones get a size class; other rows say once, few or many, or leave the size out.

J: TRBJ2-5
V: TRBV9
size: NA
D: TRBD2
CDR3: CASSRTSGNQYQETQYF
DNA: TGTGCCAGCAGCCGGACTAGCGGGAACCAGTACCAAGAGACCCAGTACTTC

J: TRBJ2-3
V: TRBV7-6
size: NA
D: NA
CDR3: CASSLTGPSTDTQYF
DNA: TGTGCCAGCAGCCTTACAGGACCCAGCACAGATACGCAGTATTTT

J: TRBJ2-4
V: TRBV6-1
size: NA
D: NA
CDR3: CASSEWGAIKNIQYF
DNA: TGTGCCAGCAGTGAATGGGGAGCCATTAAAAACATTCAGTACTTC

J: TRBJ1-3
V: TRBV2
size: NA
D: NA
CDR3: CASKVAGGNTIYF
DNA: TGTGCCAGCAAGGTGGCAGGTGGAAACACCATATATTTT

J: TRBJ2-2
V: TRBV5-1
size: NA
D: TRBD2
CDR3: CASSPGTSGRATGELFF
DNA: TGCGCCAGCAGCCCGGGGACTAGCGGGAGGGCCACCGGGGAGCTGTTTTTT

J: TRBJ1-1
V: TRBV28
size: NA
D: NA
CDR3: CASSFDSTSIRAFF
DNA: TGTGCCAGCAGTTTCGACAGTACATCGATAAGAGCTTTCTTT

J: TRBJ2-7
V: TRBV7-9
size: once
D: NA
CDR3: CASSLGQDYEQYF
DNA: TGTGCCAGCAGCTTAGGGCAGGACTACGAGCAGTACTTC

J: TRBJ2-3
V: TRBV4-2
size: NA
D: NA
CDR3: CASSQAIAPPDTQYF
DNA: TGTGCCAGCAGCCAAGCCATAGCTCCCCCAGATACGCAGTATTTT

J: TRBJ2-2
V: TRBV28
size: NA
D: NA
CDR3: CASSAGQIIGGELFF
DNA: TGTGCCAGCAGTGCGGGACAGATTATTGGCGGGGAGCTGTTTTTT

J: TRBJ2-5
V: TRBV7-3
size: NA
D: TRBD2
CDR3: CASSLLGSGRSGETQYF
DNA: TGTGCCAGCAGCTTACTTGGTAGCGGGAGGTCGGGAGAGACCCAGTACTTC

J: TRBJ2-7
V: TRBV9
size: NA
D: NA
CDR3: CASSVEGTSGEQYF
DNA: TGTGCCAGCAGCGTAGAGGGGACCAGCGGGGAGCAGTACTTC

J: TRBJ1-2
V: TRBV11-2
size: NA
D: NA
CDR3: CASSLEPSRGYGYTF
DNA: TGTGCCAGCAGCTTAGAGCCGAGTCGGGGCTATGGCTACACCTTC

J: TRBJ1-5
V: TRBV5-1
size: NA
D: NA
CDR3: CASSLGVGANQPQHF
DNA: TGCGCCAGCAGCTTGGGGGTAGGGGCGAATCAGCCCCAGCATTTT

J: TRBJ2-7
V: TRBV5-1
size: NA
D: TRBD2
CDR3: CASREVAGVSYEQYF
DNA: TGCGCCAGCAGAGAGGTAGCGGGGGTCTCCTACGAGCAGTACTTC

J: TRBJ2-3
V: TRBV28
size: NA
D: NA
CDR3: CASTLFGAGDTQYF
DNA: TGTGCCAGCACGCTGTTCGGGGCCGGGGATACGCAGTATTTT

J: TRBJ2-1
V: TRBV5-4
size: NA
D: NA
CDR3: CASSLGFKSSYNEQFF
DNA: TGTGCCAGCAGCTTGGGGTTCAAAAGCTCCTACAATGAGCAGTTCTTC

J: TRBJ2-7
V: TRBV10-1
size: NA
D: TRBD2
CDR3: CASSEALAGGHDSYEQYF
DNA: TGCGCCAGCAGTGAGGCGCTAGCGGGAGGTCATGACAGCTACGAGCAGTACTTC

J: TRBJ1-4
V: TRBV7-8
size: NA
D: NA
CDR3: CASSRDPNEKLFF
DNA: TGTGCCAGCAGCCGGGACCCGAATGAAAAACTGTTTTTT

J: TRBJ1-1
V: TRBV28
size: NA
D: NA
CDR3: CASSSPGLNTEAFF
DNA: TGTGCCAGCAGCTCCCCGGGCCTGAACACTGAAGCTTTCTTT

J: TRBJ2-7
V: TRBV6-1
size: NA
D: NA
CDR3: CASILGGETYF
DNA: NA

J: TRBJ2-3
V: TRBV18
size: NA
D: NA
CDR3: CASSSGLLPTDTQYF
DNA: TGTGCCAGCTCATCGGGACTGTTACCCACAGATACGCAGTATTTT

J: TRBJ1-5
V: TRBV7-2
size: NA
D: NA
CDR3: CASSSQQGGNQPQHF
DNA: TGTGCCAGCAGCTCACAACAGGGAGGTAATCAGCCCCAGCATTTT